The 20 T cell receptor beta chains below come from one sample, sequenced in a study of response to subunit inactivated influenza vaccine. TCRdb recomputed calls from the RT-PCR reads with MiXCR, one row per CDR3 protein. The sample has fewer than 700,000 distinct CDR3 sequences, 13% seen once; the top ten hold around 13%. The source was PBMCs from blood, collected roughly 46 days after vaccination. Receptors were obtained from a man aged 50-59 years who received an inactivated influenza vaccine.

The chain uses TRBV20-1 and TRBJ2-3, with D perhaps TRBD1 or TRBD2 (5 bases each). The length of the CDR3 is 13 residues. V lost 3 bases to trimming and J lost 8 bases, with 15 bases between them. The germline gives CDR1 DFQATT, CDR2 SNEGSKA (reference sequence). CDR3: CSARSTGLGTQYF. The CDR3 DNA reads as TGCAGTGCTAGGTCCACAGGACTCGGTACGCAGTATTTT.

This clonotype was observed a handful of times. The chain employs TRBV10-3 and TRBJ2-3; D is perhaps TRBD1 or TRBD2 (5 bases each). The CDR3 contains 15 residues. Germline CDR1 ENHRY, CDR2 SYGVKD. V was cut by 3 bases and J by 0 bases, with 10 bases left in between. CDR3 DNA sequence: TGTGCCATCAGTGACCAGGGCGGGAGCACAGATACGCAGTATTTT. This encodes CAISDQGGSTDTQYF.

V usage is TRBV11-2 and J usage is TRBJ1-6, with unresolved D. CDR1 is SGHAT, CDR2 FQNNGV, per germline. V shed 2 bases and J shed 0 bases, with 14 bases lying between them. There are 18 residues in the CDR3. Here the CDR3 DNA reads TGTGCCAGCAGCTTAAGGCCCCTTGGGAGCTCCTATAATTCACCCCTCCACTTT. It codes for CASSLRPLGSSYNSPLHF.

The CDR3 loop is CASSPLWGYQETQYF. The DNA of the CDR3 is TGTGCCAGCAGCCCCTTATGGGGGTACCAAGAGACCCAGTACTTC. This rearrangement joins TRBV7-2 to TRBJ2-5, with D tentatively TRBD1 or TRBD2 (5 bases each). The V end was cut by 5 bases, the J end by 0 bases, with 13 bases between. The CDR3 spans 15 residues. Germline V lookup: CDR1 SGHTA, CDR2 FQGNSA.

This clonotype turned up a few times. CDR3 loop: CASRPTGEIGELFF. In nucleotides, the CDR3 is TGTGCCAGCAGACCCACAGGGGAGATCGGGGAGCTGTTTTTT. The V and J genes are TRBV12-3 or TRBV12-4 and TRBJ2-2; 7 nucleotides align to TRBD1. V trimming: 6 bases; J trimming: 7 bases; junction bases outside the gene matches: 8. This CDR3 spans 14 amino acids.

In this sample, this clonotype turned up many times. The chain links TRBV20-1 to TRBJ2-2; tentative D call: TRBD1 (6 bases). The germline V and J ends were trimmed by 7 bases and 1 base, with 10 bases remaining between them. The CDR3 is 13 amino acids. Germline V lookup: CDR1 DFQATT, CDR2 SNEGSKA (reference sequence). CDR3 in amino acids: CSVMTGNTGELFF. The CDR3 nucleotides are TGCAGTGTTATGACAGGGAACACCGGGGAGCTGTTTTTT.

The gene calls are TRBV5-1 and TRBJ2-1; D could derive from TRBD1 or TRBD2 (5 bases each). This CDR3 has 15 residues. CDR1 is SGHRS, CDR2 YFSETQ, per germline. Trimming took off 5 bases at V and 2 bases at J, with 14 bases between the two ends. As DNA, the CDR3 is TGCGCCAGCAGGGTTCGAGGGGAAGCCTACAATGAGCAGTTCTTC. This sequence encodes CASRVRGEAYNEQFF.

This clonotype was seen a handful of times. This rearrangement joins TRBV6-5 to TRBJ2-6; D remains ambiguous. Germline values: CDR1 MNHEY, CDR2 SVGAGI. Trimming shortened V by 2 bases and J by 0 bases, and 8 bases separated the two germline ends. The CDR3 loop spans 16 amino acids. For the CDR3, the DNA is TGTGCCAGCAGTTACGGAAGGGCCTCTGGGGCCAACGTCCTGACTTTC. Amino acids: CASSYGRASGANVLTF.

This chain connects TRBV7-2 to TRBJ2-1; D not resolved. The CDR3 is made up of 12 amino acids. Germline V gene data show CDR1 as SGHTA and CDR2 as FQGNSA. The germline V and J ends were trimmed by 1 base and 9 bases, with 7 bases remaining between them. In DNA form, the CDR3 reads TGTGCCAGCAGCTTAGAGATCAGTGAGCAGTTCTTC. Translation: CASSLEISEQFF.

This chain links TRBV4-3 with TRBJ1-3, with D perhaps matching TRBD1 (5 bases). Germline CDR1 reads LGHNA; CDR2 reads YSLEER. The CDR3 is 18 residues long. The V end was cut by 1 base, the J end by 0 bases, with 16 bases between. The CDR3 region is CASSQAVFPGSSGNTIYF. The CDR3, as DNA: TGCGCCAGCAGCCAAGCCGTGTTTCCAGGGAGCTCTGGAAACACCATATATTTT.

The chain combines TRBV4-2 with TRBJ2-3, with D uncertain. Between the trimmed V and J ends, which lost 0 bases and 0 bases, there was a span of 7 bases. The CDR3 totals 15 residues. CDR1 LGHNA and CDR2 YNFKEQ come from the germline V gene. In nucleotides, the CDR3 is TGTGCCAGCAGCCAAGAGCAGGCTAGCACAGATACGCAGTATTTT. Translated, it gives CASSQEQASTDTQYF.

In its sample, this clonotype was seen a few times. CDR3 DNA sequence: TGTGCCAGCAGTTTCGCAGGTCGGGGCACTGAAGCTTTCTTT. This translates into CASSFAGRGTEAFF. This chain uses TRBV12-3 or TRBV12-4 with TRBJ1-1; D is uncertain. There are 14 residues in the CDR3. V lost 3 bases, J lost 4 bases, and 12 bases lay in between.

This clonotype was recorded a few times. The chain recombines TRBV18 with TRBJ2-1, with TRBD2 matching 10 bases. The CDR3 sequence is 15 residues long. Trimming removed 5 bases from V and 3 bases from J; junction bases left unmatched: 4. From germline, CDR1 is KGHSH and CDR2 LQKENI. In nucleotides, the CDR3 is TGTGCCAGCTCAGGAGGACTAGCGGTCTACAATGAGCAGTTCTTC. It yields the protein CASSGGLAVYNEQFF.

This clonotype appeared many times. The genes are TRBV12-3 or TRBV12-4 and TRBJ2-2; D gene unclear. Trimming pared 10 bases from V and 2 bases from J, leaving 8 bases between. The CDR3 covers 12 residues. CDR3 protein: CATLRNTGELFF. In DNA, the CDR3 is TGTGCCACCCTTAGAAACACCGGGGAGCTGTTTTTT.

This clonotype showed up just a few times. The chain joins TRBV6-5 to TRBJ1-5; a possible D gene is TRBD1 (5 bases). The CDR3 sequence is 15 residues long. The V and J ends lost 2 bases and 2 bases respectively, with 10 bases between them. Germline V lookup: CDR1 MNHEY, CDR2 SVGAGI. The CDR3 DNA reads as TGTGCCAGCAGTTACGCCAGGGATCGCAATCAGCCCCAGCATTTT. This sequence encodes CASSYARDRNQPQHF.

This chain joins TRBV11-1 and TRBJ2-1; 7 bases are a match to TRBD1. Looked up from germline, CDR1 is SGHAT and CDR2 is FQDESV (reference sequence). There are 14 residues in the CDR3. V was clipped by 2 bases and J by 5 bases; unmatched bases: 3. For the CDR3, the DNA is TGTGCCAGCAGCTTACTGACAGGGAACAATGAGCAGTTCTTC. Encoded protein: CASSLLTGNNEQFF.

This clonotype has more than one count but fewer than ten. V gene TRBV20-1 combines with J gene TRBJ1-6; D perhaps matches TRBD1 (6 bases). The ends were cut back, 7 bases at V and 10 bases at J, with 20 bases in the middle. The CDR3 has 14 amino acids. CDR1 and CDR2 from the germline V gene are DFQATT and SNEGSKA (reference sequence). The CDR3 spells CSVLSGTPGSPLHF. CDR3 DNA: TGCAGTGTTCTCTCCGGGACACCGGGATCACCCCTCCACTTT.

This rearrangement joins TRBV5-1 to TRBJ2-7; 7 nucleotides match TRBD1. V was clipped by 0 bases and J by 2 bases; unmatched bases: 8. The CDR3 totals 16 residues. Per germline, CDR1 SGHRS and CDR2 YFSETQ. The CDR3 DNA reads TGCGCCAGCAGCTTGGCCGAAAGGGGGCAAGCCTACGAGCAGTACTTC. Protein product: CASSLAERGQAYEQYF.

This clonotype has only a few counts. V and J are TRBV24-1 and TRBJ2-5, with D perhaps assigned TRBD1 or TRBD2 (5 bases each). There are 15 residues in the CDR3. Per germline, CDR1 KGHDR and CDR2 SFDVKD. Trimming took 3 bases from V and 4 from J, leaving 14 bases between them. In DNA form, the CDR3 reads TGTGCCACCAGTGATGAGGGGACGGGCGGAGAGACCCAGTACTTC. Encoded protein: CATSDEGTGGETQYF.

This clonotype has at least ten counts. The CDR3 DNA is TGTGCCAGCAGCTTGGTGGGGGCGTTGGCAGAGACCCAGTACTTC. Translation gives CASSLVGALAETQYF. The chain is built from TRBV11-2 and TRBJ2-5; D might be TRBD1 (6 bases). Trimming took off 3 bases at V and 4 bases at J, with 15 bases between the two ends. Germline assignment: CDR1 SGHAT and CDR2 FQNNGV. The CDR3 extends over 15 amino acids.